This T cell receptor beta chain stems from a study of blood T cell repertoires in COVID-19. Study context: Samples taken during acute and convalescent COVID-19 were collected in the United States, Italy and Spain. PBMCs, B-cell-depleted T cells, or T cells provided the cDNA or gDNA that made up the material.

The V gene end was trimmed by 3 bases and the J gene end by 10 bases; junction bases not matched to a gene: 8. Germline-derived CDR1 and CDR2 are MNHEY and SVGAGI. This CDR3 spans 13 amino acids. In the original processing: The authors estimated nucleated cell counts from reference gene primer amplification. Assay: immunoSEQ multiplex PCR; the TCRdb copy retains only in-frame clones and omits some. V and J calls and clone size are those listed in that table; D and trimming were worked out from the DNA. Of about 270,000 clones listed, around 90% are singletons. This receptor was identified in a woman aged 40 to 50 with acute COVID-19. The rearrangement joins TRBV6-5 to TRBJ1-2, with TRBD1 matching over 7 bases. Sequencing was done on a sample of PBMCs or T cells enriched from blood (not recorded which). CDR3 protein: CASSYSRQGAYTF. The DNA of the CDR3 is TGTGCCAGCAGTTATTCGAGACAGGGTGCCTACACCTTC.